Presented here are 21 T cell receptor beta chains from one specimen sequenced in a study of Ad26.COV2.S vaccination and SARS-CoV-2 variants. Assay used: immunoSEQ multiplex PCR; TCRdb lists only in-frame clones, some missing. The table has 350,000 to 500,000 clones, roughly 88% seen once. Stated treatment: over 15 received Ad26.COV2.S at low or high dose, single or two shots; a few received placebo; per-sample allocation not given. Collection of samples fell on day 63 after the first vaccine or placebo injection. This specimen was peripheral blood, taken in a trial of Ad26.COV2.S vaccine versus placebo. The receptors come from a person aged 18-60 years who received the Ad26.COV2.S COVID-19 vaccine or a placebo.

The rearrangement links TRBV6-5 to TRBJ1-2; tentatively, D is TRBD1 (6 bases). V lost 7 bases to trimming and J lost 7 bases, with 22 bases between them. CDR3 length: 15 amino acids. Germline V gene lookup returns CDR1 MNHEY and CDR2 SVGAGI. CDR3 sequence reads: CASTPRTAFTRGYTF. CDR3 in DNA: TGTGCCAGCACACCTCGGACAGCATTTACACGTGGCTACACCTTC.

The chain combines TRBV7-9 with TRBJ1-3; D remains unclear. V lost 1 base and J 0 bases, leaving 7 bases between the germline ends. This CDR3 has 15 amino acids. Germline assignment: CDR1 SEHNR and CDR2 FQNEAQ (reference sequence). CDR3 protein: CASSLGHNSGNTIYF. The CDR3 DNA reads TGTGCCAGCAGCTTAGGACACAACTCTGGAAACACCATATATTTT.

As concerns this clone: A junction boundary mismatches the germline segment, possibly from a read error. J is TRBJ2-7 and V is TRBV7-7, with 12 bases identical to TRBD2. The germline CDR1 and CDR2 sequences are SSHAT and FNYEAQ (reference sequence). The CDR3 runs 15 residues. The CDR3 is CASSPRLAGVNEQYF. The CDR3 nucleotides are TGTGCTAGCAGCCCGAGACTAGCGGGAGTGAACGAGCAGTACTTC.

The rearrangement links TRBV15 to TRBJ2-2; D gene ambiguous. V gave up 3 bases and J gave up 0 bases, with 14 bases separating them. This CDR3 is built from 17 residues. Germline lookup yields CDR1 LNHNV and CDR2 YYDKDF (reference sequence). DNA of the CDR3: TGTGCCACCAGCAGCTTTCGGAGATTCTCGAACACCGGGGAGCTGTTTTTT. Amino acid sequence: CATSSFRRFSNTGELFF.

The chain employs TRBV10-3 and TRBJ2-1; 10 nucleotides agree with TRBD2. The trim removed 0 bases at V and 4 bases at J, leaving 0 bases unmatched. The germline V gene encodes CDR1 ENHRY and CDR2 SYGVKD. CDR3 length: 15 residues. The CDR3 reads CAISESSGRYNEQFF. The CDR3 nucleotides are TGTGCCATCAGTGAGTCTAGCGGGAGGTACAATGAGCAGTTCTTC.

This chain joins TRBV30 and TRBJ1-1, with TRBD1 matching over 9 bases. The CDR3 totals 14 residues. V was pared by 3 bases and J by 4 bases, with 6 bases of the junction left unmatched. Germline V gives CDR1 GTSNPN, CDR2 SVGIG (reference sequence). The CDR3 is CAWSRRDRVTEAFF. Here the CDR3 DNA reads TGTGCCTGGAGCCGCCGGGACAGGGTCACTGAAGCTTTCTTT.

The chain is built from TRBV4-3 and TRBJ2-7; TRBD2 might be the D (6 bases). Trimming left V 2 bases short and J 0 bases short, with 20 bases between. Looked up from germline, CDR1 is LGHNA and CDR2 is YSLEER. This CDR3 region has 18 residues. The CDR3 sequence is CASSQYLVSGSASYEQYF. The CDR3 DNA sequence: TGCGCCAGCAGCCAATACCTCGTTAGCGGCTCCGCCTCCTACGAGCAGTACTTC.

This rearrangement joins TRBV2 to TRBJ2-5; 8 bases align to TRBD2. This CDR3 comprises 15 residues. CDR1 is SNHLY and CDR2 is FYNNEI in the germline V gene. After removal of 4 bases from V and 5 bases from J, the junction contained 9 bases not matched to a gene. The CDR3: CASSGGLVLQETQYF. In nucleotides, the CDR3 is TGTGCCAGCAGTGGGGGACTAGTTCTTCAGGAGACCCAGTACTTC. The entire variable domain, with the rest obtained from reference TRBV2 and TRBJ2-5, is as follows: EPEVTQTPSHQVTQMGQEVILRCVPISNHLYFYWYRQILGQKVEFLVSFYNNEISEKSEIFDDQFSVERPDGSNFTLKIRSTKLEDSAMYFCASSGGLVLQETQYFGPGTRLLVL.

This chain links TRBV3-1 (or the pseudogene TRBV3-2) with TRBJ1-1; 7 nucleotides line up with TRBD1. The J segment lost 1 base and the V segment lost 4 bases, leaving 6 bases of the junction unmatched. The germline V gene encodes CDR1 LGHDT and CDR2 YNNKEL (reference sequence). The CDR3 runs 15 residues. Written as DNA, the CDR3 is TGTGCCAGCAGCCGATGGGACAGATGGAACACTGAAGCTTTCTTT. This encodes CASSRWDRWNTEAFF.

The chain employs TRBV7-9 and TRBJ2-5, with 9 bases matching TRBD2. This CDR3 spans 13 amino acids. Germline V gene lookup returns CDR1 SEHNR and CDR2 FQNEAQ (reference sequence). The V and J ends lost 7 bases and 3 bases, in that order; junction bases with no gene match: 3. The CDR3 bases are TGTGCCAGCACTGTAGCGGGAGAAGAGACCCAGTACTTC. This encodes CASTVAGEETQYF.

The rearrangement links TRBV27 to TRBJ1-2; D is unresolved. Germline CDR1 is MNHEY and CDR2 is SMNVEV (reference sequence). V was clipped by 2 bases and J by 5 bases, with 21 bases between them. This CDR3 comprises 17 residues. The CDR3 here is CASSLRTGGYSGYGYTF. The DNA for the CDR3 is TGTGCCAGCAGTTTACGAACCGGAGGCTACTCTGGTTATGGCTACACCTTC.

The chain recombines TRBV15 with TRBJ2-2; D uncertain. Looked up from germline, CDR1 is LNHNV and CDR2 is YYDKDF (reference sequence). This CDR3 comprises 13 residues. Trimming removed 0 bases from V and 4 bases from J, with 3 bases in between. CDR3 bases: TGTGCCACCAGCAGAGATCCCACCGGGGAGCTGTTTTTT. Amino acids: CATSRDPTGELFF.

The chain has TRBV25-1 and TRBJ2-7; possible D gene TRBD2, 6 bases. Germline-derived CDR1 and CDR2 are MGHDK and SYGVNS. Between the trimmed V and J ends, which lost 4 bases and 0 bases, there was a span of 7 bases. The CDR3 contains 13 residues. CDR3 DNA sequence: TGTGCCAGCAGTGCGGGACTCTCCTACGAGCAGTACTTC. It translates to CASSAGLSYEQYF.

V usage is TRBV11-2 and J usage is TRBJ1-1; a weak D match, TRBD1 (5 bases). The V gene's germline CDR1 is SGHAT and CDR2 FQNNGV. V gave up 1 base and J gave up 1 base, with 7 bases separating them. The CDR3 contains 14 residues. The CDR3 bases are TGTGCCAGCAGCTTAGGAGGGGAGAACACTGAAGCTTTCTTT. Protein product: CASSLGGENTEAFF.

The rearrangement uses TRBV7-2 and TRBJ2-3; 9 bases are shared with TRBD2. This CDR3 has 14 residues. V was clipped by 3 bases and J by 6 bases; unmatched bases: 4. Germline V gene data show CDR1 as SGHTA and CDR2 as FQGNSA. DNA of the CDR3: TGTGCCAGCAGCTTGGGCGGGGGGGGCGATACGCAGTATTTT. Translated, it gives CASSLGGGGDTQYF.

A note on this clone: This sample includes further DNA sequences coding for the same CDR3. The chain carries TRBV29-1 and TRBJ2-5, with a possible D match to TRBD2 (6 bases). Trimming pared 6 bases from V and 5 bases from J, leaving 16 bases between. The germline gives CDR1 SQVTM, CDR2 ANQGSEA. CDR3 length: 13 residues. Here the CDR3 DNA reads TGCAGCGTGGGGCAGGGCGGAGGGGAGACCCAGTACTTC. Its translation is CSVGQGGGETQYF.

This chain uses TRBV28 with TRBJ2-7, with TRBD1 identical over 7 bases. In germline, CDR1 is MDHEN, CDR2 SYDVKM. The J segment lost 2 bases and the V segment lost 5 bases, leaving 3 bases of the junction unmatched. The CDR3 is 13 amino acids. This CDR3 reads CASSKGQTYEQYF. CDR3 coding DNA: TGTGCCAGCAGTAAGGGACAGACCTACGAGCAGTACTTC. Combining the CDR3 with reference TRBV28 and TRBJ2-7 gives the whole variable domain DVKVTQSSRYLVKRTGEKVFLECVQDMDHENMFWYRQDPGLGLRLIYFSYDVKMKEKGDIPEGYSVSREKKERFSLILESASTNQTSMYLCASSKGQTYEQYFGPGTRLTVT.

The chain recombines TRBV12-3 or TRBV12-4 with TRBJ1-1; D gene ambiguous. There are 13 residues in the CDR3. Deletions cut 1 base from V and 3 bases from J, with 6 bases between. CDR3: CASSLGADTEAFF. CDR3 nucleotide sequence: TGTGCCAGCAGTTTAGGGGCGGACACTGAAGCTTTCTTT.

The chain joins TRBV3-1 (or the pseudogene TRBV3-2) to TRBJ2-2; D may correspond to TRBD1 or TRBD2 (5 bases each). Germline V gene lookup returns CDR1 LGHDT and CDR2 YNNKEL (reference sequence). V was trimmed by 4 bases and J by 5 bases, leaving 17 bases between them. The CDR3 covers 16 residues. CDR3 amino acids: CASSPRGEGSTGELFF. The CDR3 region has the DNA TGTGCCAGCAGCCCGCGAGGTGAGGGGAGTACCGGGGAGCTGTTTTTT.

V and J are TRBV6-2 or TRBV6-3 and TRBJ1-5; D not certain. CDR3 length: 15 residues. Per the germline V gene, CDR1 is MNHEY and CDR2 is SVGEGT. Trimming took off 2 bases at V and 3 bases at J, with 11 bases between the two ends. The CDR3: CASSYTRSPNQPQHF. In DNA, the CDR3 is TGTGCCAGCAGTTACACCCGCTCGCCCAATCAGCCCCAGCATTTT.

The J gene is TRBJ2-3, the V gene TRBV7-9, with 8 bases aligning to TRBD2. Germline V gene data show CDR1 as SEHNR and CDR2 as FQNEAQ (reference sequence). Trimming at V came to 6 bases and at J to 2 bases, leaving 7 bases not matched to a gene. The CDR3 consists of 15 residues. The CDR3 loop is CASSSGGRTTDTQYF. The CDR3 region has the DNA TGTGCCAGCAGTTCGGGCGGGAGGACCACAGATACGCAGTATTTT.